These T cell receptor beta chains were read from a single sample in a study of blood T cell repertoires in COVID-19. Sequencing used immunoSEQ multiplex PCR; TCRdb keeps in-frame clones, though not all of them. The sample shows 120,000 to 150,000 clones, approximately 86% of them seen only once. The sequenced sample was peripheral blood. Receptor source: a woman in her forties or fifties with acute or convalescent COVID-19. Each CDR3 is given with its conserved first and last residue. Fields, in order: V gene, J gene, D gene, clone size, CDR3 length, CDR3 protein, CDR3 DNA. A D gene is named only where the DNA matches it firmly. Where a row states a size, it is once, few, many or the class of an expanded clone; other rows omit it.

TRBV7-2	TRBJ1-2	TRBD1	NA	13	CASSWDRGDGYTF	TGTGCCAGCAGCTGGGACAGGGGGGATGGCTACACCTTC
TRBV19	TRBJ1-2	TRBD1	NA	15	CASTYRGGNNYGYTF	TGTGCCAGTACCTACAGGGGGGGGAATAACTATGGCTACACCTTC
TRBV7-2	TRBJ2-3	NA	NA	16	CASSLRVAVITDTQYF	TGTGCCAGCAGCTTAAGGGTAGCGGTAATCACAGATACGCAGTATTTT
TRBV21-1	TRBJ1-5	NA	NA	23	CASSHRPKVRGTGGGNSNQPQHF	TGTGCCAGCAGCCACCGCCCGAAGGTGCGGGGGACAGGGGGGGGAAATAGCAATCAGCCCCAGCATTTT
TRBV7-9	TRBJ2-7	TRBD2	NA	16	CASSLASGAGSYEQYF	TGTGCCAGCAGCTTAGCTAGCGGGGCTGGATCCTACGAGCAGTACTTC
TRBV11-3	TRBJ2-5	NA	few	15	CASSLDDSDQETQYF	TGTGCCAGCAGCTTAGATGACTCAGACCAAGAGACCCAGTACTTC
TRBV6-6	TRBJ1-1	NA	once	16	CASSARGIHMNTEAFF	TGTGCCAGCAGTGCCCGAGGAATCCATATGAACACTGAAGCTTTCTTT
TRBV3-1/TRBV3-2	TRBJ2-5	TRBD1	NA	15	CASSQENRGEETQYF	TGTGCCAGCAGCCAAGAAAACAGGGGGGAAGAGACCCAGTACTTC
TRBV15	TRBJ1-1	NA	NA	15	CATSRDGRGGTEAFF	TGTGCCACCAGCAGAGATGGCAGGGGCGGCACTGAAGCTTTCTTT
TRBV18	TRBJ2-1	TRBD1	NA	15	CASSPRDRGHNEQFF	TGTGCCAGCTCACCACGGGACAGGGGCCACAATGAGCAGTTCTTC
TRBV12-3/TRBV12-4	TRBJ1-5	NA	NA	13	CASSFRESQPQHF	TGTGCCAGCAGTTTCAGGGAAAGTCAGCCCCAGCATTTT
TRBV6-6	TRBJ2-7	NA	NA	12	CASSHSLYEQYF	TGTGCCAGCAGTCACTCCCTCTACGAGCAGTACTTC
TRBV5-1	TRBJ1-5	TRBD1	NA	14	CASSAGTVNQPQHF	TGCGCCAGCAGCGCTGGGACAGTTAATCAGCCCCAGCATTTT
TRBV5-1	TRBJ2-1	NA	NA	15	CASSLTSRSYNEQFF	TGCGCCAGCAGCTTAACTAGCAGGTCCTACAATGAGCAGTTCTTC
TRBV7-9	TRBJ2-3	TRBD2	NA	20	CASSIDLMTSGSPSTDTQYF	TGTGCCAGCAGCATCGACTTGATGACTAGCGGGTCCCCTAGCACAGATACGCAGTATTTT
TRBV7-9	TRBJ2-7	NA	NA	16	CASSHDLVTNLDEQYF	TGTGCCAGCAGCCACGACTTAGTAACCAATCTCGACGAGCAGTACTTC
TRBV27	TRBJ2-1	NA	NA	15	CASSFRADTYNEQFF	TGTGCCAGCAGTTTCAGGGCGGATACCTACAATGAGCAGTTCTTC
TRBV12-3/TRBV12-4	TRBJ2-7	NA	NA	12	CASSGDIYEQYF	TGTGCCAGCAGTGGGGACATCTACGAGCAGTACTTC
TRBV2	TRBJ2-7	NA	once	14	CASRRTGIGYEQYF	TGTGCCAGCAGGAGGACGGGAATAGGCTACGAGCAGTACTTC
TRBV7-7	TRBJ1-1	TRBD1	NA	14	CASSPDRAGTEAFF	TGTGCCAGCAGTCCTGACAGGGCCGGCACTGAAGCTTTCTTT
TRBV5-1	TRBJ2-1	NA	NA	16	CASTRSRDSSYNEQFF	TGCGCCAGCACCCGGAGCCGGGACTCGTCCTACAATGAGCAGTTCTTC
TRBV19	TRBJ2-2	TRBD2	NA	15	CATLRTSGNTGELFF	TGTGCCACACTCCGGACTAGCGGGAACACCGGGGAGCTGTTTTTT
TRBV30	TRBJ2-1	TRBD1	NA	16	CAWSTQTGSSYNEQFF	TGTGCCTGGAGTACTCAGACAGGGAGCTCCTACAATGAGCAGTTCTTC
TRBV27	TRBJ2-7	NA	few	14	CASSPLDRTYEQYF	TGTGCCAGCAGTCCACTGGACAGAACCTACGAGCAGTACTTC
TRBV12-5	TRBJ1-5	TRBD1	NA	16	CASGLVIQGSDQPQHF	TGTGCTAGTGGTTTGGTAATACAGGGGTCGGATCAGCCCCAGCATTTT
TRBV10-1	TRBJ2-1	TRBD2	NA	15	CASSGLAGGGDEQFF	TGCGCCAGCAGCGGACTAGCGGGAGGAGGAGACGAGCAGTTCTTC
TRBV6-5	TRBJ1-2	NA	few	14	CASRDEGFNYGYTF	TGTGCCAGCAGGGACGAGGGTTTTAACTATGGCTACACCTTC
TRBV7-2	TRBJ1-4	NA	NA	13	CASSGATGEKLFF	TGTGCCAGCAGCGGAGCTACAGGAGAAAAACTGTTTTTT
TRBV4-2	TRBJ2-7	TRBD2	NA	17	CASSQDVRGGGDYEQYF	TGTGCCAGCAGCCAAGACGTTCGGGGGGGAGGGGACTACGAGCAGTACTTC
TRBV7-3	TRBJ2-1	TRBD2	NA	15	CASSPGLAGNNEQFF	TGTGCCAGCAGCCCTGGACTAGCGGGGAACAATGAGCAGTTCTTC
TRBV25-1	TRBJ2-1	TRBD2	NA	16	CASSGFLRRGGNEQFF	TGTGCCAGCAGTGGATTTCTGCGGCGGGGGGGCAATGAGCAGTTCTTC
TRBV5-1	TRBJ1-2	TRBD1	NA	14	CASSPDRAGYGYTF	TGCGCCAGCAGCCCGGACAGGGCTGGGTATGGCTACACCTTC
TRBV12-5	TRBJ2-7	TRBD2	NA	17	CASGLVRTSGDPYEQYF	TGTGCTAGTGGTTTGGTCCGGACTAGCGGGGACCCCTACGAGCAGTACTTC
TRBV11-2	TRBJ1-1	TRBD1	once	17	CASSLGRTGQGAAEAFF	TGTGCCAGCAGCTTAGGCCGTACCGGACAGGGGGCAGCTGAAGCTTTCTTT
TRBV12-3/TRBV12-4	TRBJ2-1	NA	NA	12	CASRASYNEQFF	TGTGCCAGCAGAGCGTCCTACAATGAGCAGTTCTTC
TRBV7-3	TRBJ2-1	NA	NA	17	CASSLNLLGQGYNEQFF	TGTGCCAGCAGCTTAAACTTATTGGGGCAGGGCTACAATGAGCAGTTCTTC
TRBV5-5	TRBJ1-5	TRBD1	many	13	CASSLQGGQPQHF	TGTGCCAGCAGCTTGCAGGGGGGTCAGCCCCAGCATTTT
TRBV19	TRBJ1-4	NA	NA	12	CASTGRTEKLFF	TGTGCCAGTACAGGGCGGACTGAAAAACTGTTTTTT
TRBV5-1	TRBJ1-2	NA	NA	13	CASSFGGEGGYTF	TGCGCCAGCAGCTTTGGAGGGGAGGGTGGCTACACCTTC
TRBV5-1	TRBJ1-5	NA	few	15	CASSLDGYSNQPQHF	TGCGCCAGCAGCCTCGACGGGTATAGCAATCAGCCCCAGCATTTT
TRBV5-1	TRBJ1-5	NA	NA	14	CASSSTYGGQPQHF	TGCGCCAGCAGCTCCACGTACGGAGGGCAGCCCCAGCATTTT
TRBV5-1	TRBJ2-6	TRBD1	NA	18	CASSLVGTGWSGANVLTF	TGCGCCAGCAGCTTGGTCGGGACAGGGTGGTCTGGGGCCAACGTCCTGACTTTC
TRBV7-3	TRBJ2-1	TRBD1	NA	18	CASSLRSRGQGAGNEQFF	TGTGCCAGCAGCTTAAGAAGCCGAGGACAGGGGGCTGGGAATGAGCAGTTCTTC
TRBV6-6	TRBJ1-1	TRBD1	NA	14	CASSVDRVPTEAFF	TGTGCCAGCAGTGTGGACAGGGTGCCGACTGAAGCTTTCTTT
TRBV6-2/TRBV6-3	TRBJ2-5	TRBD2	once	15	CASSGSGGRIKTQYF	TGTGCCAGCAGTGGGTCGGGAGGTCGTATCAAGACCCAGTACTTC
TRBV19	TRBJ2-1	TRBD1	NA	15	CASSFGQGPYNEQFF	TGTGCCAGTAGTTTCGGACAGGGTCCCTACAATGAGCAGTTCTTC
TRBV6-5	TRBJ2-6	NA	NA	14	CASSLTSGANVLTF	TGTGCCAGCAGCCTAACTTCAGGGGCCAACGTCCTGACTTTC
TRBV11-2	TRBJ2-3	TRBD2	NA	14	CASSPGLVPDTQYF	TGTGCCAGCAGCCCGGGACTAGTCCCAGATACGCAGTATTTT
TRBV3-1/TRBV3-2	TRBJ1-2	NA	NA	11	CASSQGHGYTF	TGTGCCAGCAGCCAAGGGCATGGCTACACCTTC
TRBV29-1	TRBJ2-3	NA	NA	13	CSVEGTSTDTQYF	TGCAGCGTAGAGGGAACTAGCACAGATACGCAGTATTTT
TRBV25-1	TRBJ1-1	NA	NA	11	CAIQGGTEAFF	TGTGCCATTCAAGGGGGCACTGAAGCTTTCTTT
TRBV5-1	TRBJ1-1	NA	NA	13	CASSFQGRTEAFF	TGCGCCAGCAGCTTCCAGGGTCGGACTGAAGCTTTCTTT
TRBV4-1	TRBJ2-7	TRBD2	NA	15	CASSHLGLAGREQYF	TGCGCCAGCAGCCATTTGGGGCTAGCGGGGAGGGAGCAGTACTTC